This T cell receptor (beta chain) was found in a study of CD8 T cells in ankylosing spondylitis. Study observations and caveats: Matched synovial fluid from ankylosing spondylitis patients was reported to be enriched for disease-linked clones. A TCR beta motif of roughly 8 highly homologous variants appeared characteristic of ankylosing spondylitis blood. Disease-linked clones displayed a CD8+ phenotype and appeared relatively rarely in peripheral blood.

Making the TCR beta libraries involved quantitative 5'-RACE with molecular barcodes. TCRdb itself ran the 5' RACE reads through MiXCR, one entry per CDR3 protein. The sample contains 150,000 to 200,000 distinct CDR3 sequences, about 32% of which appear only once. This clonotype was recorded many times. Its cognate antigen is unknown. The V and J ends lost 6 bases and 7 bases respectively, with 15 bases between them. Per the germline V gene, CDR1 is SNHLY and CDR2 is FYNNEI. The CDR3 is 13 residues long. The rearrangement uses TRBV2 and TRBJ2-5; D possibly matches TRBD1 or TRBD2 (5 bases each). The material sequenced was synovial fluid, either unsorted or a sorted T cell fraction (not recorded which). This TCR derives from a male donor with ankylosing spondylitis. CDR3 residues: CASSGTPMGTQYF. The CDR3 DNA reads as TGTGCCAGCAGCGGGACCCCGATGGGGACCCAGTACTTC.